This T cell receptor (beta chain) was sequenced during a study of vaccination effects on CD4 cells after COVID-19. The study's findings and limits: Healthy vaccinees' vaccine-induced clones included only 1 of 255 cross-reacting with common cold coronaviruses.

As regards this clone: Its antigen is not identified.

Before sequencing took place, the ViraFEST assay used viral peptide pools to expand antigen-specific CD4+ T cells. At the end of around 11 days of culture, CD4+ T cells were isolated. Among the vaccine recipients, none had a prior SARS-CoV-2 infection, and nucleocapsid antibodies were negative. Approximately 2 million PBMC were placed in each well, which was supplemented with 10 IU/ml IL-2 and around 10 ug/ml peptides. Half-medium replacement with IL-2 medium occurred on days 3 and 7. TCRdb's table, derived via immunoSEQ multiplex PCR, lists solely in-frame clones and lacks some. The data contain around 63,000 clones, around three quarters of them singletons. Trimming took off 1 base at V and 6 bases at J, with 16 bases between the two ends. The CDR3 covers 16 residues. Per germline, CDR1 MDHEN and CDR2 SYDVKM.

This chain connects TRBV28 to TRBJ1-5; D is uncertain. Sequences were derived from CD4+ T cells from PBMCs cultured with HCoV-OC43 spike peptides, sampled before COVID-19 vaccination. Stated subset: HCoV-OC43 spike overlapping peptide pool stimulation. The receptor was isolated from a human donor who received a COVID-19 vaccine. CDR3 sequence reads: CASSLLDEGIAQPQHF. The CDR3 coding sequence is TGTGCCAGCAGTTTATTGGACGAAGGCATTGCTCAGCCCCAGCATTTT.